These T cell receptor beta chains were read from a single sample in a study of cytomegalovirus exposure and HLA in healthy donors. Profiling relied on immunoSEQ multiplex PCR, and the TCRdb table lists in-frame clones only, not all of them. The table records over 150,000 clones, approximately 80% of them present only once. Sequencing input: PBMCs. All receptors come from a middle-aged woman in good health and CMV-seropositive. CDR3s include the opening cysteine and the closing phenylalanine or tryptophan. Fields, in order: V gene, clone size, J gene, D gene, CDR3 protein, CDR3 DNA. D genes are given only for firm matches. Not every row has a clone size; where given, it reads once, few, many or a size class.

TRBV5-1	-	TRBJ2-6	TRBD2	CASSLEGLAGPSGANVLTF	TGCGCCAGCAGCTTGGAGGGACTAGCGGGACCCTCTGGGGCCAACGTCCTGACTTTC
TRBV6-5	-	TRBJ1-1	-	CASSTTAYLEAFF	TGTGCCAGCAGCACGACAGCATACCTTGAAGCTTTCTTT
TRBV30	-	TRBJ2-3	TRBD1	CAWSVTGADTQYF	TGTGCCTGGAGTGTAACAGGGGCAGATACGCAGTATTTT
TRBV27	-	TRBJ2-5	TRBD2	CASSPTRLANYQETQYF	TGTGCCAGCAGTCCAACAAGACTAGCGAATTACCAAGAGACCCAGTACTTC
TRBV7-2	-	TRBJ2-7	TRBD2	CASSPSGSGSYEQYF	TGTGCCAGCAGCCCAAGCGGGAGCGGGTCCTACGAGCAGTACTTC
TRBV28	-	TRBJ1-5	-	CASSFVGSSNQPQHF	TGTGCCAGCAGTTTTGTCGGTTCTAGCAATCAGCCCCAGCATTTT
TRBV30	-	TRBJ2-2	TRBD2	CARSGGGNTGELFF	TGTGCCCGTAGCGGGGGAGGGAACACCGGGGAGCTGTTTTTT
TRBV19	-	TRBJ1-1	-	CASSPTRGEAFF	TGTGCCAGTAGTCCGACCCGAGGAGAAGCTTTCTTT
TRBV28	-	TRBJ1-4	TRBD1	CASREPGGSGEKLFF	TGTGCCAGCAGAGAACCAGGGGGCTCGGGTGAAAAACTGTTTTTT
TRBV21-1	-	TRBJ2-1	-	CASGGSVGLAEHNEQFF	TGTGCCAGCGGGGGGTCAGTGGGACTAGCGGAACACAATGAGCAGTTCTTC
TRBV5-1	once	TRBJ2-7	-	CASSLGSSGSSYEQYF	TGCGCCAGCAGCTTGGGGAGTAGCGGAAGCTCCTACGAGCAGTACTTC
TRBV7-9	few	TRBJ1-1	-	CASSLSFPGQNTEAFF	TGTGCCAGCAGCTTATCGTTTCCGGGACAGAACACTGAAGCTTTCTTT
TRBV25-1	-	TRBJ2-5	-	CASTPGSETQYF	TGTGCCAGCACCCCTGGGAGCGAGACCCAGTACTTC
TRBV6-5	-	TRBJ2-7	-	CASSFTSFEQYF	TGTGCCAGCAGTTTTACTAGCTTCGAGCAGTACTTC
TRBV5-4	-	TRBJ2-2	TRBD1	CASSRYRDRYTGELFF	TGTGCCAGCAGCCGATATAGGGACAGATACACCGGGGAGCTGTTTTTT
TRBV18	-	TRBJ2-3	-	CASSPVGGGHTDTQYF	TGTGCCAGCTCACCGGTCGGGGGAGGACACACAGATACGCAGTATTTT
TRBV19	-	TRBJ2-7	-	CASSIAGPYEQYF	TGTGCCAGTAGTATCGCGGGGCCCTACGAGCAGTACTTC
TRBV7-9	-	TRBJ1-4	-	CASSLERGTNEKLFF	TGTGCCAGCAGCTTAGAAAGGGGAACTAATGAAAAACTGTTTTTT
TRBV5-5	-	TRBJ1-1	-	CASSLQDRMNTEAFF	TGTGCCAGCAGCTTGCAGGACAGAATGAACACTGAAGCTTTCTTT
TRBV4-2	-	TRBJ1-1	-	CASSQEVRSTEAFF	TGTGCCAGCAGCCAAGAGGTCCGGAGCACTGAAGCTTTCTTT